The entry below gives a single T cell receptor (beta chain) sequence along with its context. Its antigen remains unknown. This table comes from immunoSEQ multiplex PCR, and its TCRdb copy is limited to in-frame clones, with some not included. Here the sample spans approximately 100,000 clones, approximately 58% being singletons. These data originate in a study of cytotoxic CD8 clonotypes in ibrutinib-treated CLL. Turning to the study itself: Sequencing produced an average of about 280,000 productive templates and approximately 100,000 productive rearrangements per sample. Study-wide results and limits: At the start, clonality exceeded age-matched healthy donors and followed circulating CD8+ T-cell counts. Clonality, elevated at ibrutinib response, dropped back toward baseline at progression.

This receptor was taken from a human donor with chronic lymphocytic leukemia. This specimen consisted of PBMCs, obtained after 24 months of ibrutinib treatment.

The CDR3 DNA is TGTGCCAGCAGTTCCGACTGGGGTCAGCCCCAGCATTTT. Residues: CASSSDWGQPQHF. The chain employs TRBV6-5 and TRBJ1-5; D is ambiguous. V shed 4 bases and J shed 6 bases, with 10 bases lying between them. The CDR3 covers 13 residues. CDR1 and CDR2 from the germline V gene are MNHEY and SVGAGI.